Included here is one T cell receptor (beta chain) sequence, with context. Source study methods: Amplification with reference gene primers provided the estimates of nucleated cell counts. Some clones are missing from TCRdb's copy, which holds only in-frame ones; the method was immunoSEQ multiplex PCR. The V and J calls and the clone size are those of that table, but D and trimming were determined from the DNA. The sample includes 40,000 to 45,000 clones, 70% to 90% seen only once; the top ten take 3.5% to 4.5%. These data come from a study of blood T cell repertoires in COVID-19. The CDR3 totals 11 residues. V gave up 5 bases and J gave up 4 bases, with 8 bases separating them. Germline values: CDR1 GTSNPN, CDR2 SVGIG (reference sequence).

This sequence was found in a man between 60 and 75 years old with acute or convalescent COVID-19. The chain employs TRBV30 and TRBJ1-2; D ambiguous. The specimen was peripheral blood. The CDR3 spells CAWGLSYGYTF. CDR3 coding DNA: TGTGCCTGGGGACTCAGCTATGGCTACACCTTC.